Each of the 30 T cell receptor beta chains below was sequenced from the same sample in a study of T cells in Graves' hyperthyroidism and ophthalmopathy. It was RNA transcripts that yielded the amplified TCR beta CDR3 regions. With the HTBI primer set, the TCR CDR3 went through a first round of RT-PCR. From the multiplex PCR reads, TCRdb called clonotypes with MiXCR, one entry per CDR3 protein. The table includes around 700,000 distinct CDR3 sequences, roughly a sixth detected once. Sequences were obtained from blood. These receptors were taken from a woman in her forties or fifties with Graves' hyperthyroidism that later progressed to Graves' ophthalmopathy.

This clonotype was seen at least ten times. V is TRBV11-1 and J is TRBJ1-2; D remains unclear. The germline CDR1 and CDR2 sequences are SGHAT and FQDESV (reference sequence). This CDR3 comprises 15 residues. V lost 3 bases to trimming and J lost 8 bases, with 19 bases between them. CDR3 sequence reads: CASSLLPGAGGGYTF. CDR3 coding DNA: TGTGCCAGCAGCTTGCTCCCGGGAGCCGGTGGGGGCTACACCTTC.

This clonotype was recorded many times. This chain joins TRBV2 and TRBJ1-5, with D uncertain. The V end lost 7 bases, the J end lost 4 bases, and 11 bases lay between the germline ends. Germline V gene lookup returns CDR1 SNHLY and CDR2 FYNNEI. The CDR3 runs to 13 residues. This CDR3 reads CASKFLGNQPQHF. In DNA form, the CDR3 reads TGTGCCAGCAAATTTTTAGGGAATCAGCCCCAGCATTTT.

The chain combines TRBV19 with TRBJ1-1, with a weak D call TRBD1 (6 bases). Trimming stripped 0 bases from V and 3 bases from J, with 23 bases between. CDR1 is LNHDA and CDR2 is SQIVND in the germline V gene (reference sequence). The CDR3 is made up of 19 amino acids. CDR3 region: CASSIDGDNLGRVDTEAFF. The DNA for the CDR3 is TGTGCCAGTAGTATAGACGGGGACAATCTGGGGAGAGTAGACACTGAAGCTTTCTTT.

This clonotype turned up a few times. The CDR3 loop reads CASSLGGLAGRLQETQYF. For the CDR3, the DNA is TGCGCCAGCAGCTTAGGGGGACTAGCGGGGCGTCTTCAAGAGACCCAGTACTTC. The chain couples TRBV5-1 to TRBJ2-5; TRBD2 matches at 13 bases. CDR1 is SGHRS and CDR2 is YFSETQ in the germline V gene. Germline trimming cut 2 bases from V and 2 bases from J; bases unmatched to any gene: 9. The CDR3 is 18 residues long.

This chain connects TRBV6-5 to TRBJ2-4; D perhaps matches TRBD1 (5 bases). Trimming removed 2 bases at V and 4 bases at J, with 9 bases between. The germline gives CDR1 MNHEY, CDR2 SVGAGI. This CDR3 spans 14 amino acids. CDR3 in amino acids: CASSYGAEKNIQYF. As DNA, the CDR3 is TGTGCCAGCAGTTACGGGGCAGAAAAAAACATTCAGTACTTC.

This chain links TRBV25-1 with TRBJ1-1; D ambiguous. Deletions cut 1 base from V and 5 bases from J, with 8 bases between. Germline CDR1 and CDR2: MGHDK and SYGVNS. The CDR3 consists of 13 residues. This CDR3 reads CASSESGRTEAFF. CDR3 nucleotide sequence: TGTGCCAGCAGTGAATCTGGCCGAACTGAAGCTTTCTTT. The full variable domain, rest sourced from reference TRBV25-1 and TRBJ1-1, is EADIYQTPRYLVIGTGKKITLECSQTMGHDKMYWYQQDPGMELHLIHYSYGVNSTEKGDLSSESTVSRIRTEHFPLTLESARPSHTSQYLCASSESGRTEAFFGQGTRLTVV.

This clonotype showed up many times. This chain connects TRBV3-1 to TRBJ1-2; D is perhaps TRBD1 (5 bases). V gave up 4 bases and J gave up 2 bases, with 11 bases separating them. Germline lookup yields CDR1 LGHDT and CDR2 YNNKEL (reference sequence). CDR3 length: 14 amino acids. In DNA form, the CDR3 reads TGTGCCAGCAGCCTAACTGAGGGGAACTATGGCTACACCTTC. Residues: CASSLTEGNYGYTF.

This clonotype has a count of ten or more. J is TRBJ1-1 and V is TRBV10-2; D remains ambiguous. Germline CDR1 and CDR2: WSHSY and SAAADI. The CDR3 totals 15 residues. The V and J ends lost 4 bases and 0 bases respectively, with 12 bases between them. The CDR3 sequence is CASSASVTVNTEAFF. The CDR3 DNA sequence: TGCGCCAGCAGTGCCAGCGTAACAGTGAACACTGAAGCTTTCTTT.

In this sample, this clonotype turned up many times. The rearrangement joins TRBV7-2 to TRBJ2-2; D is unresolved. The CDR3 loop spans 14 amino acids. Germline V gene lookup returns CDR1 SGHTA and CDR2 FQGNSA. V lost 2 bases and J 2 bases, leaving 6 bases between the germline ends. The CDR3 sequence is CASSLLHNTGELFF. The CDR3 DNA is TGTGCCAGCAGCTTACTTCATAACACCGGGGAGCTGTTTTTT.

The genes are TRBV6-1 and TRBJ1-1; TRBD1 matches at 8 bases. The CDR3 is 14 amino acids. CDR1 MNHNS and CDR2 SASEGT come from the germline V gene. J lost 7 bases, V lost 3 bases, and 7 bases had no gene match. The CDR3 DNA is TGTGCCAGCAGTGAGTTAGTTGGGACAGGTGAAGCTTTCTTT. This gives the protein CASSELVGTGEAFF.

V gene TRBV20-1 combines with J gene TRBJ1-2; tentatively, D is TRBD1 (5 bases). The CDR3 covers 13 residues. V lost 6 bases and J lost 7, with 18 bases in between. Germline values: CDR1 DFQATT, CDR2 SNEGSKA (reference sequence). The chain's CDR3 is CSAPSPGRGGYTF. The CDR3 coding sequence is TGCAGTGCCCCTAGCCCAGGGCGTGGTGGCTACACCTTC.

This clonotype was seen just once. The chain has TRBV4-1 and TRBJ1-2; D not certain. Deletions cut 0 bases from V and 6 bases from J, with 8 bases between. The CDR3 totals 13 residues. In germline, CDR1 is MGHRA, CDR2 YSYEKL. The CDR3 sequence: CASSQDGWDGYTF. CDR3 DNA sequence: TGCGCCAGCAGCCAAGACGGTTGGGATGGCTACACCTTC.

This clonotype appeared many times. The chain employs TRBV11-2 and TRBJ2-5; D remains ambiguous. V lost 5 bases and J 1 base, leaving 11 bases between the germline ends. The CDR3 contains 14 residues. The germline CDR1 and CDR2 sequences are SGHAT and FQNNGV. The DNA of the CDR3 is TGTGCCAGCAGCGTGGGCAGGATCCAAGAGACCCAGTACTTC. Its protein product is CASSVGRIQETQYF. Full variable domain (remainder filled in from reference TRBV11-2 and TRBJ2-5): EAGVAQSPRYKIIEKRQSVAFWCNPISGHATLYWYQQILGQGPKLLIQFQNNGVVDDSQLPKDRFSAERLKGVDSTLKIQPAKLEDSAVYLCASSVGRIQETQYFGPGTRLLVL.

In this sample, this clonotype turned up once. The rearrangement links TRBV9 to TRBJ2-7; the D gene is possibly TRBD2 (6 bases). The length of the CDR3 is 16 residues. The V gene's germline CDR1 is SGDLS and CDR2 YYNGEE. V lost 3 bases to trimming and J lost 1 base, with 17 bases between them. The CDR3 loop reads CASSGLGEDGSYEQYF. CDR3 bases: TGTGCCAGCAGCGGCCTGGGGGAGGACGGTTCCTACGAGCAGTACTTC.

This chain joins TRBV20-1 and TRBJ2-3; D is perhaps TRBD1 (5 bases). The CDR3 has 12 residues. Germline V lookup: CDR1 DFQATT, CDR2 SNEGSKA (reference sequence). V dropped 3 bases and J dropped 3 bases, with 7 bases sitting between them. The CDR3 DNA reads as TGCAGTGCTAGGACAGCTACAGATACGCAGTATTTT. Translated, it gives CSARTATDTQYF.

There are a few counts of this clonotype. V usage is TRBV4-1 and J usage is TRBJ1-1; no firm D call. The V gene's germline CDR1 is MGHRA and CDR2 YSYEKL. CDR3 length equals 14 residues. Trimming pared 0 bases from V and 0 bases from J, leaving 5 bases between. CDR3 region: CASSQDNLNTEAFF. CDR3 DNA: TGCGCCAGCAGCCAAGATAATCTGAACACTGAAGCTTTCTTT.

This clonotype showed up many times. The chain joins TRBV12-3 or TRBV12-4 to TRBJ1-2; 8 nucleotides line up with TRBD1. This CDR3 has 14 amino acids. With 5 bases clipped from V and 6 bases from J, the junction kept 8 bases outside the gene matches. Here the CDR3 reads CASSLGQGGDGYTF. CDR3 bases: TGTGCCAGCAGTCTTGGACAGGGCGGGGATGGCTACACCTTC.

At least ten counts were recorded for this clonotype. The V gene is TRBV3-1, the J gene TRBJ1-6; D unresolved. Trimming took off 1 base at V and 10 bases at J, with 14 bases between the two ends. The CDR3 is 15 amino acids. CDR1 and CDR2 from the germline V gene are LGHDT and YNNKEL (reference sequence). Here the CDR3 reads CASSQARPTVSPLHF. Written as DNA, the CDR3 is TGTGCCAGCAGCCAAGCCCGGCCGACGGTCTCACCCCTCCACTTT.

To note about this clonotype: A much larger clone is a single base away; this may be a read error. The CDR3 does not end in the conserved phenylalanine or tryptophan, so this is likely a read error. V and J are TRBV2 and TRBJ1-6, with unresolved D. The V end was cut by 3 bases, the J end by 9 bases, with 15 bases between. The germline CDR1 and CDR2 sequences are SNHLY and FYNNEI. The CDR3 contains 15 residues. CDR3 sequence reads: CASSDGSGGSSPLHL. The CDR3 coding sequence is TGTGCCAGCAGTGATGGTTCAGGTGGAAGTTCACCCCTCCACCTT.

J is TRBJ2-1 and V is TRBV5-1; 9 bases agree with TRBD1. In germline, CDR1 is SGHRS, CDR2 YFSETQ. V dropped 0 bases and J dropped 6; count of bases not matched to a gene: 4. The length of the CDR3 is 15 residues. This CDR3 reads CASSLGQGVSNEQFF. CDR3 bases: TGCGCCAGCAGCTTGGGACAGGGGGTTAGCAATGAGCAGTTCTTC.

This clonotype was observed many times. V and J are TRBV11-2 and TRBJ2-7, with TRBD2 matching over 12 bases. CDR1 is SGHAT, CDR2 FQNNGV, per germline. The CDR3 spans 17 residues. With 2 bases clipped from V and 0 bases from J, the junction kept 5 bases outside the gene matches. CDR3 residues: CASSLTPSGGDSYEQYF. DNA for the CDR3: TGTGCCAGCAGCTTAACTCCTAGCGGGGGGGACTCCTACGAGCAGTACTTC.

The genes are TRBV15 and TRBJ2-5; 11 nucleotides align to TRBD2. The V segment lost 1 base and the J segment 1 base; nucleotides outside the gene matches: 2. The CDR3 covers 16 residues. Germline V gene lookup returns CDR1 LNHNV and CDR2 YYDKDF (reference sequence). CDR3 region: CATSRALAGGQETQYF. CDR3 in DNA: TGTGCCACCAGCAGAGCCCTAGCGGGGGGCCAAGAGACCCAGTACTTC.

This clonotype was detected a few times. CDR3 sequence: CAISESNQNYNSPLHF. The CDR3 DNA reads TGTGCCATCAGTGAGTCGAATCAGAATTATAATTCACCCCTCCACTTT. The rearrangement joins TRBV10-3 to TRBJ1-6; D ambiguous. Germline CDR1 is ENHRY and CDR2 is SYGVKD. The length of the CDR3 is 16 residues. V gave up 0 bases and J gave up 4 bases, with 10 bases separating them.

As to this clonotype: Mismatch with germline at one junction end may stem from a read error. The CDR3 spells CASGQVLDSTEAFF. The CDR3 DNA follows: TGTGCCAGCGGCCAAGTACTAGACAGTACTGAAGCTTTCTTT. J is TRBJ1-1 and V is TRBV3-1; TRBD1 might be the D (5 bases). Germline V CDR1 and CDR2: LGHDT, YNNKEL (reference sequence). This CDR3 region has 14 residues.

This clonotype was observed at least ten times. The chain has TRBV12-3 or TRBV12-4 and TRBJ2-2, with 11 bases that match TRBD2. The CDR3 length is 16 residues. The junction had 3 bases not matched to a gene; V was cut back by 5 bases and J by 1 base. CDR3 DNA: TGTGCCAGCAGTGGGGGACTAGCGGTGAACACCGGGGAGCTGTTTTTT. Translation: CASSGGLAVNTGELFF.

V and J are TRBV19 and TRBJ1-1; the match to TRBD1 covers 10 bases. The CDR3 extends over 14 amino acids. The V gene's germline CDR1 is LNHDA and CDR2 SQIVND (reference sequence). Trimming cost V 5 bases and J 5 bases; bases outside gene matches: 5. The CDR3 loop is CASSGGQGWTEAFF. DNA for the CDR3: TGTGCCAGTAGTGGGGGACAGGGGTGGACTGAAGCTTTCTTT. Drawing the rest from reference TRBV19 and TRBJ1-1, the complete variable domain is DGGITQSPKYLFRKEGQNVTLSCEQNLNHDAMYWYRQDPGQGLRLIYYSQIVNDFQKGDIAEGYSVSREKKESFPLTVTSAQKNPTAFYLCASSGGQGWTEAFFGQGTRLTVV.

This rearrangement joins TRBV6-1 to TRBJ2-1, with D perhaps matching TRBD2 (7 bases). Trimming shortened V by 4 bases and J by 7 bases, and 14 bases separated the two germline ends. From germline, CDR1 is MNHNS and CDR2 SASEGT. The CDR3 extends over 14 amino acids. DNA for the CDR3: TGTGCCAGCAGTGCGGCCGGGGGGCTTAATGAGCAGTTCTTC. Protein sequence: CASSAAGGLNEQFF.

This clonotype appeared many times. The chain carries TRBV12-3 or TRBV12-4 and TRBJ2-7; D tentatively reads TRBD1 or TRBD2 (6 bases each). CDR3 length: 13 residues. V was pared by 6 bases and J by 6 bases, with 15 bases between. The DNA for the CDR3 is TGTGCCAGCAGGCCGGGGGCCGTCACCGAGCAGTACTTC. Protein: CASRPGAVTEQYF.

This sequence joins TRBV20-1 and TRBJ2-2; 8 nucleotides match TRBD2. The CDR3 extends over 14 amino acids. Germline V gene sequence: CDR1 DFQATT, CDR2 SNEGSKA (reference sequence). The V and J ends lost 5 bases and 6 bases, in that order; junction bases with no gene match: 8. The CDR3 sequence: CSALGRGGAGELFF. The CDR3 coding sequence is TGCAGTGCTCTGGGACGGGGGGGCGCCGGGGAGCTGTTTTTT.

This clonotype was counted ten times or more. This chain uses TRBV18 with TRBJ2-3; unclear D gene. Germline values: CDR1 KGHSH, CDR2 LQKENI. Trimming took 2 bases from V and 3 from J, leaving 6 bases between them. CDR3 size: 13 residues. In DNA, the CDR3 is TGTGCCAGCTCACCAACAGAGACAGATACGCAGTATTTT. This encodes CASSPTETDTQYF.